The 8 T cell receptor beta chains in this list originate from one sample, sequenced in a study of cytomegalovirus exposure and HLA in healthy donors. It was with 60 Vbeta and 13 Jbeta primers that the PCR ran. TCRdb's copy holds only in-frame clones and misses some; the assay was immunoSEQ multiplex PCR. The table lists some 96,000 clones, 76% of them singletons, with roughly 2% in the top ten. Material: PBMCs. These TCRs come from a man between 40 and 49 years old in good health and CMV-seronegative.

This rearrangement joins TRBV27 to TRBJ2-1, with D tentatively TRBD2 (6 bases). V lost 0 bases and J 3 bases, leaving 9 bases between the germline ends. Germline-derived CDR1 and CDR2 are MNHEY and SMNVEV (reference sequence). The CDR3 extends over 15 amino acids. The CDR3 is CASSLSREYYNEQFF. CDR3 DNA sequence: TGTGCCAGCAGTTTATCCCGGGAGTACTACAATGAGCAGTTCTTC.

V gene TRBV18 combines with J gene TRBJ2-3, with 8 bases aligning to TRBD2. The CDR3 has 16 residues. Germline-derived CDR1 and CDR2 are KGHSH and LQKENI. With 3 bases clipped from V and 0 bases from J, the junction kept 5 bases outside the gene matches. CDR3 sequence: CASSPHSGASTDTQYF. The CDR3 DNA reads as TGTGCCAGCTCACCCCATAGCGGGGCAAGCACAGATACGCAGTATTTT.

The chain carries TRBV18 and TRBJ1-2, with 7 bases matching TRBD1. There are 13 residues in the CDR3. V lost 3 bases to trimming and J lost 7 bases; unmatched junction nucleotides: 5. Per germline, CDR1 KGHSH and CDR2 LQKENI. The chain's CDR3 is CASSPRAGGGYTF. CDR3 DNA: TGTGCCAGCTCACCGCGTGCAGGGGGTGGCTACACCTTC.

The chain recombines TRBV27 with TRBJ2-2; the match to TRBD2 covers 10 bases. The CDR3 is made up of 14 amino acids. Germline loops: CDR1 MNHEY, CDR2 SMNVEV (reference sequence). V lost 6 bases and J lost 4; bases outside the gene matches: 2. The CDR3 bases are TGTGCCAGCAGAATAGCGGGAGGCACCGGGGAGCTGTTTTTT. Its translation: CASRIAGGTGELFF.

This rearrangement joins TRBV5-1 to TRBJ1-5; D is possibly TRBD1 (5 bases). Germline values: CDR1 SGHRS, CDR2 YFSETQ. Trimming stripped 5 bases from V and 7 bases from J, with 13 bases between. The CDR3 runs 13 residues. DNA for the CDR3: TGCGCCAGCAGAGGAGACAGTCACCAGCCCCAGCATTTT. Its protein product is CASRGDSHQPQHF. Supplemented by reference TRBV5-1 and TRBJ1-5, the full variable domain reads KAGVTQTPRYLIKTRGQQVTLSCSPISGHRSVSWYQQTPGQGLQFLFEYFSETQRNKGNFPGRFSGRQFSNSRSEMNVSTLELGDSALYLCASRGDSHQPQHFGDGTRLSIL.

J is TRBJ2-5 and V is TRBV5-1; the D is unclear. V dropped 0 bases and J dropped 4 bases, with 4 bases sitting between them. The CDR3 has 12 amino acids. Germline V gene data show CDR1 as SGHRS and CDR2 as YFSETQ. As DNA, the CDR3 is TGCGCCAGCAGCTTGGCATCAGAGACCCAGTACTTC. Protein: CASSLASETQYF.

This chain joins TRBV4-2 and TRBJ1-1, with TRBD1 identical over 9 bases. The CDR3 runs to 15 residues. Germline V gives CDR1 LGHNA, CDR2 YNFKEQ. The junction had 7 bases not matched to a gene; V was cut back by 3 bases and J by 5 bases. The CDR3 region is CASSQPTGGWTEAFF. The DNA of the CDR3 is TGTGCCAGCAGCCAGCCAACAGGGGGCTGGACTGAAGCTTTCTTT.

This clone has only one observation. The chain recombines TRBV4-3 with TRBJ2-1; 15 bases are a match to TRBD2. CDR1 and CDR2 (germline): LGHNA, YSLEER. CDR3 length: 14 residues. With V trimmed by 4 bases and J by 9 bases, 1 base remained unmatched. The CDR3 spells CASSPGLAGGEQFF. The CDR3 DNA reads as TGCGCCAGCAGCCCGGGACTAGCGGGGGGTGAGCAGTTCTTC.